Listed here is a single T cell receptor beta chain. In the authors' methods: Estimation of nucleated cell counts was performed using reference gene primer amplification. TCRdb keeps only in-frame clones here, not all; method: immunoSEQ multiplex PCR. That table supplies the V and J calls and clone size; D and trimming were determined from the DNA. The table lists approximately 260,000 clones, 75% to 90% of them singletons. This entry belongs to a study of blood T cell repertoires in COVID-19. Study context: Acute and convalescent COVID-19 samples came from the United States, Italy and Spain. The cDNA or gDNA used as material had been derived from T cells, B-cell-depleted T cells, or PBMCs.

Germline V gene sequence: CDR1 SEHNR, CDR2 FQNEAQ (reference sequence). With V trimmed by 3 bases and J by 6 bases, 6 bases remained unmatched. This CDR3 spans 16 amino acids. Sample: peripheral blood. The rearrangement joins TRBV7-9 to TRBJ1-6, with 9 bases fitting TRBD1. The clonotype originates from a woman aged 55-70 years with active or convalescent COVID-19. CDR3 region: CASSFLTGGTNSPLHF. The DNA for the CDR3 is TGTGCCAGCAGCTTCTTGACAGGGGGAACTAATTCACCCCTCCACTTT.